The entry that follows covers one TCR beta chain sequence. This specimen belongs to a study of technical replicates of blood from several donors. The CDR3 covers 14 residues. Germline CDR1 and CDR2: SGHVS and FQNEAQ. After removal of 5 bases from V and 9 bases from J, the junction contained 8 bases not matched to a gene. Clones were read by immunoSEQ multiplex PCR, and TCRdb kept only the in-frame ones, dropping some. Here the sample spans under 100,000 clones, approximately 96% being singletons. Sequencing used T cells isolated from PBMCs. The clonotype was recovered from a human donor in good health. The rearrangement uses TRBV7-8 and TRBJ2-1; 9 positions match TRBD2. CDR3 in amino acids: CASSLGLAGGEQFF. CDR3 DNA: TGTGCCAGCAGCCTGGGACTAGCTGGAGGTGAGCAGTTCTTC.